This TCR beta chain was found in a study of human T cells and chemical hapten exposure. Study results and caveats: The study found expanded TCRs formed significantly more large CDR3 similarity clusters than controls.

Trimming took 3 bases from V and 0 from J, leaving 15 bases between them. Germline CDR1 reads DFQATT; CDR2 reads SNEGSKA (reference sequence). The CDR3 spans 15 residues. Described time point: pre-sensitization, week 0. Treatment reported: therapeutic diphenylcyclopropenone sensitization with weekly scalp DPC. Donors were 18 to 70-year-old alopecia patients suitable for DPC. TCRdb redid the calling of the RACE reads with MiXCR, one entry per CDR3 protein. The data show tens of thousands of distinct CDR3 sequences, over 9.5% seen once. Note on this clonotype: The target antigen is unknown.

The sequence was obtained from a woman between 50 and 59 years old with alopecia areata. Some clones in this sample may be carry-over from other donors' samples. V and J are TRBV20-1 and TRBJ2-7, with D hard to call. The source was whole blood, collected in connection with sensitization to the hapten diphenylcyclopropenone (DPC). CDR3: CSASHLRLNSYEQYF. CDR3 in DNA: TGCAGTGCTAGTCACCTCAGATTAAACTCCTACGAGCAGTACTTC.